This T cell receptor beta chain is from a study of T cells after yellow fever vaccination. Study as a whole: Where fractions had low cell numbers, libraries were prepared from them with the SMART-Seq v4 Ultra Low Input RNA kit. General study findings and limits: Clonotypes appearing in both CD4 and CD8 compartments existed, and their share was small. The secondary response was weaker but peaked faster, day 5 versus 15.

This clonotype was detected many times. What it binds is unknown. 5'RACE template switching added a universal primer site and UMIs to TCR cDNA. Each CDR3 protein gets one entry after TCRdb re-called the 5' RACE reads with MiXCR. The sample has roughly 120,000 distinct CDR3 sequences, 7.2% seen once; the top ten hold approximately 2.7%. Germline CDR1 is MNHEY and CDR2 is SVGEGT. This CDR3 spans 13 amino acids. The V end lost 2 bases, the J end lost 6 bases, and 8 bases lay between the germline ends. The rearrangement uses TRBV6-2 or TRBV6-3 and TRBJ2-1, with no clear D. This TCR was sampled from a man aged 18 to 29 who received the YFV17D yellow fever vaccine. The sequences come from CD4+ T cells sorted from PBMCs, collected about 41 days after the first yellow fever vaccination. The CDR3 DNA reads TGTGCCAGCAGTTACGGGCTCCGCAATGAGCAGTTCTTC. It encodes CASSYGLRNEQFF.